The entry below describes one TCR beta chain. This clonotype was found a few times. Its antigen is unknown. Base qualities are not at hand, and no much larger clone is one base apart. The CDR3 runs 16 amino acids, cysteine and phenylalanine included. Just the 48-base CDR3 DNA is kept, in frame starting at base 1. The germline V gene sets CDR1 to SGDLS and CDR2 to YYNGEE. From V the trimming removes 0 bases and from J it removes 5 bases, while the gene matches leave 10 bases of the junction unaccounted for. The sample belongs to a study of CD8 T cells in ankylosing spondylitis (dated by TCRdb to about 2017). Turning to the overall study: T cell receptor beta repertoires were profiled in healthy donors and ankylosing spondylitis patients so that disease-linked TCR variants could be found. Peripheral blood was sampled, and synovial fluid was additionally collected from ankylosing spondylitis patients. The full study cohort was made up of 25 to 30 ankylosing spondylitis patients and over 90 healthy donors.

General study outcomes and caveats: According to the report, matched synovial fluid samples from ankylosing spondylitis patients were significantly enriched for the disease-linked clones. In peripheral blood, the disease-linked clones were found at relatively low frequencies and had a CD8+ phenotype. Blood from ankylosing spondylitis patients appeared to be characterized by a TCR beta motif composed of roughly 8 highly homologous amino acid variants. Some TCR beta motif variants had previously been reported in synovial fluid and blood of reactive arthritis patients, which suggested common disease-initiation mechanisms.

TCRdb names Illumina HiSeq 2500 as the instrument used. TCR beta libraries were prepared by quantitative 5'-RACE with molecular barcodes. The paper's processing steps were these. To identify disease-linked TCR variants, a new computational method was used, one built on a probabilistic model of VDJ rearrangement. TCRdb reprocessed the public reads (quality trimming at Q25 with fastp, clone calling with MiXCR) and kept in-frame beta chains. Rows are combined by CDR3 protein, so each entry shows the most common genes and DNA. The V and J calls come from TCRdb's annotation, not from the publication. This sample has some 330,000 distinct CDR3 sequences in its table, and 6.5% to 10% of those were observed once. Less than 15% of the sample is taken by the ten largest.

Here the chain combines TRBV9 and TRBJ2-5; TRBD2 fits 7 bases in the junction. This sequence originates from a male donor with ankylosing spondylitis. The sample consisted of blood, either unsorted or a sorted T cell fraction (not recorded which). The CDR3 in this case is CASSVEAGESGETQYF. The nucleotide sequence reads TGTGCCAGCAGCGTAGAGGCGGGAGAGTCTGGGGAGACCCAGTACTTC.